What follows describes a single T cell receptor (beta chain). The CDR3 has 15 residues. Germline V gives CDR1 KGHDR, CDR2 SFDVKD. Trimming took off 5 bases at V and 2 bases at J, with 12 bases between the two ends. The data were taken from a study of blood T cell repertoires in COVID-19. Across the study: Researchers got acute and convalescent COVID-19 samples from the United States, Italy and Spain. T cells, B-cell-depleted T cells, or PBMCs provided the cDNA or gDNA that served as material.

Methods used by the authors: How many nucleated cells were present was estimated from reference gene primer amplification. Produced via immunoSEQ multiplex PCR; TCRdb's table is partial and in-frame only. For V, J and clone size, that table is used; D and trimming come from the DNA. The table shows about 93,000 clones, with 85% to 90% occurring only once. The V gene is TRBV24-1, the J gene TRBJ2-1; a possible D gene is TRBD2 (6 bases). The sequenced material came from peripheral blood. The receptor was isolated from a human donor with active COVID-19. The donor label of this sample is uncertain. This chain's CDR3 is CATSGGGDAYNEQFF. The CDR3 nucleotides read TGTGCCACCAGTGGTGGAGGGGACGCCTACAATGAGCAGTTCTTC.